This T cell receptor (beta chain) was documented in a study of blood T cell repertoires in COVID-19. On the study more broadly: The cDNA or gDNA used as material had been derived from T cells, B-cell-depleted T cells, or PBMCs.

In the case of this clone: A junction boundary mismatches the germline segment, possibly from a read error.

The repertoire was sequenced with immunoSEQ multiplex PCR; TCRdb's copy has only in-frame clones and lacks some. The sample lists about 230,000 clones; roughly nine tenths were seen once. Ages ranged from about 18 to 89 years, with residence in approximately 25 US areas. Participants were placed into cohorts based on the clinical history they reported. The source is a woman between 45 and 60 years old in a cohort exposed to, infected with or recovered from COVID-19 (not recorded which). Sequencing was done on a sample of PBMCs or T cells enriched from blood (not recorded which).

The CDR3 region is CASSDSQGAVKQF. The CDR3 nucleotides are TGTGCCAGCAGTGATTCACAGGGGGCAGTCAAACAGTTC. The chain employs TRBV2 and TRBJ1-2; 9 bases match TRBD1. Germline V CDR1 and CDR2: SNHLY, FYNNEI. This CDR3 region has 13 residues.